A selection of T cell receptor beta chains follows, all from one sample in a study of CD8+CD57+ T cells in acquired aplastic anemia. TCRdb called the reads again in MiXCR, with one record for every CDR3 protein. The sample includes 400,000 to 450,000 distinct CDR3 sequences, approximately 70% of them seen just once. Material: sorted CD4+, CD8+, or CD8+CD57+ T cells (not recorded which) from PBMCs. The source of these receptors is a human donor in good health, serving as a control. CDR3s include the opening cysteine and the closing phenylalanine or tryptophan. The D gene is left open where the match is weak. Clone size is stated in some rows and not others, as once, few, many or a class when expanded.

TRBV7-9	TRBJ1-5	-	-	CASSLELGAWHEQPQHF	TGTGCCAGCAGCTTAGAACTAGGGGCATGGCATGAGCAGCCCCAGCATTTT
TRBV9	TRBJ1-4	once	-	CASSVAAGGERLFF	TGTGCCAGCAGCGTAGCCGCGGGTGGGGAACGATTATTTTTT
TRBV20-1	TRBJ2-7	-	TRBD1	CSARDVDRGDIYEQYF	TGCAGTGCTAGAGATGTAGACAGGGGCGACATCTACGAGCAGTACTTC
TRBV2	TRBJ2-2	-	-	CASSLGAGGTGELFF	TGTGCCAGCAGCTTAGGGGCAGGGGGGACCGGGGAGCTGTTTTTT
TRBV6-6	TRBJ2-4	many	TRBD2	CASKAGSKNIQYF	TGTGCCAGTAAAGCGGGGAGCAAAAACATTCAGTACTTC
TRBV7-9	TRBJ1-2	-	-	CASSQTVAEARYYYTF	TGTGCCAGCAGTCAAACGGTGGCAGAAGCCCGTTACTATTACACCTTC
TRBV2	TRBJ2-5	-	TRBD2	CASSDLGGQETQYF	TGTGCCAGCAGTGACCTGGGGGGGCAAGAGACCCAGTACTTC
TRBV19	TRBJ2-7	-	-	CASSRHVTYEQYF	TGTGCCAGTAGCCGGCACGTCACCTACGAGCAGTACTTC
TRBV19	TRBJ1-6	-	-	CASSGGPDSPLHF	TGTGCCAGTAGTGGGGGCCCCGATTCACCCCTCCACTTT
TRBV7-7	TRBJ2-5	-	-	CASSLASDQPQYF	TGTGCTAGCAGCTTAGCGTCGGATCAGCCCCAGTACTTC
TRBV7-2	TRBJ1-6	-	-	CASSLQGLGNSPLHF	TGTGCCAGCAGCTTACAGGGGCTGGGAAATTCACCCCTCCACTTT
TRBV5-1	TRBJ1-1	many	-	CASLAGSGNTEAFF	TGCGCCAGTCTAGCGGGGTCCGGGAACACTGAAGCTTTCTTT
TRBV7-2	TRBJ1-4	many	TRBD1	CASSYYRDRGVVLFF	TGTGCCAGCAGCTACTACCGGGACAGGGGGGTTGTTCTGTTTTTT
TRBV7-8	TRBJ1-4	-	-	CASSLPLAEPNEQLFF	TGTGCCAGCAGCTTACCCTTAGCGGAACCCAATGAGCAGCTGTTTTTT
TRBV5-6	TRBJ2-5	many	-	CASSSSPTGRETQYF	TGTGCCAGCAGCTCATCACCGACGGGGAGAGAGACCCAGTACTTC
TRBV7-9	TRBJ2-1	-	-	CASSILGNDQHF	TGTGCCAGCAGCATCCTGGGGAATGATCAGCACTTC
TRBV3-2	TRBJ1-1	-	-	CASSPRVATEALF	TGTGCCAGCAGCCCACGGGTCGCGACTGAAGCTCTCTTT
TRBV5-8	TRBJ1-1	many	-	CASSFSPASTEAFF	TGTGCCAGCAGCTTTTCACCGGCTAGCACTGAAGCTTTCTTT
TRBV6-2/TRBV6-3	TRBJ1-5	-	-	CASQEPSIAIIYSNQPQHF	TGTGCCAGCCAGGAACCATCTATAGCAATCATCTATAGCAATCAGCCCCAGCATTTT
TRBV7-2	TRBJ1-2	-	TRBD1	CASSLDRTGDTGEF	TGTGCCAGCAGCTTGGATAGGACAGGGGACACCGGGGAGTTC
TRBV7-2	TRBJ2-7	-	TRBD2	CASSTSGGGVSYEQYF	TGTGCCAGCAGCACCTCCGGGGGGGGGGTATCCTACGAGCAGTACTTC
TRBV5-5	TRBJ2-5	-	-	CASSLAAGVKTQYF	TGTGCCAGCAGCTTAGCGGCAGGGGTAAAGACCCAGTACTTC
TRBV20-1	TRBJ1-2	-	-	CSAPGASGGTTF	TGCAGCGCTCCCGGGGCTAGCGGGGGGACCACCTTC
TRBV2	TRBJ2-5	-	TRBD2	CASTASLAGGRETQYF	TGTGCCAGCACCGCCTCACTAGCGGGGGGTAGGGAGACCCAGTACTTC
TRBV7-3	TRBJ2-7	-	-	CASSPPGEGHQYF	TGTGCCAGCAGCCCCCCGGGAGAGGGGCACCAGTACTTC
TRBV27	TRBJ1-2	-	-	CASSFAEKDYGYTF	TGTGCCAGCAGTTTCGCCGAGAAGGACTATGGCTACACCTTC
TRBV7-8	TRBJ2-1	once	-	CASSPGPFTDTQDQFF	TGTGCCAGCAGCCCGGGACCGTTCACAGATACGCAGGATCAGTTCTTC
TRBV12-3/TRBV12-4	TRBJ1-6	-	TRBD1	CASSPGTENSPLHF	TGTGCCAGCAGTCCGGGGACAGAGAATTCACCCCTCCACTTT
TRBV5-1	TRBJ2-3	-	-	CASRRAQGISYF	TGCGCCAGCAGGAGGGCGCAGGGTATATCGTATTTT
TRBV2	TRBJ2-3	-	-	CARDGTLGRTDTQYF	TGTGCCAGGGACGGGACTCTTGGGAGAACAGATACGCAGTATTTT
TRBV19	TRBJ2-1	-	TRBD1	CASSASTGGNEQFF	TGTGCCAGTAGTGCCTCGACAGGGGGCAATGAGCAGTTCTTC
TRBV7-9	TRBJ2-5	-	TRBD2	CASSFSTSGKETQYF	TGTGCCAGCAGCTTTAGCACTAGCGGAAAAGAGACCCAGTACTTC
TRBV27	TRBJ1-1	-	-	CASSRFGTEAFF	TGTGCCAGCAGTCGGTTTGGGACTGAAGCTTTCTTT
TRBV7-6	TRBJ2-6	-	-	CASSFYICSVSPTGDRSGANVLTF	-
TRBV7-3	TRBJ2-7	once	-	CASRDRATSSTSGYF	-
TRBV7-2	TRBJ1-6	-	TRBD1	CASITDRVNSPLHF	TGTGCCAGCATAACAGACAGGGTGAATTCACCCCTCCACTTT
TRBV20-1	TRBJ1-1	-	-	CSVSSVEIATEAFF	TGCAGCGTCAGCAGCGTTGAGATCGCTACCGAAGCTTTCTTT
TRBV2	TRBJ2-3	-	TRBD2	CASRLLAGNTDTQYF	TGTGCCAGCAGGTTACTAGCGGGGAATACAGATACGCAGTATTTT
TRBV7-2	TRBJ2-5	many	TRBD1	CASSLSDRVETQYF	TGTGCCAGCAGCTTAAGTGACAGGGTTGAGACCCAGTACTTC
TRBV15	TRBJ2-4	many	-	CATSRGERSPVVNIQYF	TGTGCCACCAGCAGAGGAGAGCGGAGCCCCGTAGTAAACATTCAGTACTTC
TRBV29-1	TRBJ1-2	-	-	CSVGRTGANYGYTF	TGCAGCGTGGGGAGGACGGGTGCTAACTATGGCTACACCTTC
TRBV5-1	TRBJ2-3	-	TRBD1	CASSVQGADTQYF	TGCGCCAGCAGCGTACAGGGGGCAGATACGCAGTATTTT
TRBV10-2	TRBJ2-5	once	TRBD2	CASSISGGPQETQYF	TGCGCCAGCAGTATCAGCGGGGGGCCCCAAGAGACCCAGTACTTC
TRBV9	TRBJ2-3	-	TRBD2	CASSVNRSGGHLDTQYF	TGTGCCAGCAGCGTAAATCGCAGCGGGGGTCACCTCGATACGCAGTATTTT
TRBV19	TRBJ1-5	-	-	CASSISGLPEHF	TGTGCCAGTAGTATCTCGGGGCTACCAGAGCATTTT
TRBV19	TRBJ2-7	-	TRBD2	CASSPRWASGGVVSYEQYF	TGTGCCAGTAGCCCCCGATGGGCTAGCGGGGGGGTAGTGTCCTACGAGCAGTACTTC
TRBV10-3	TRBJ2-3	-	-	CASSVGEMGDTQYF	TGTGCCAGCAGTGTCGGGGAGATGGGCGATACGCAGTATTTT
TRBV20-1	TRBJ1-4	-	-	CSARDVSGHSNEKLFF	TGCAGTGCTAGGGACGTTTCTGGACACTCTAATGAAAAACTGTTTTTT
TRBV27	TRBJ1-1	many	-	CASHQGRNTEAFF	TGTGCCAGCCACCAGGGGAGGAACACTGAAGCTTTCTTT
TRBV7-2	TRBJ1-5	-	TRBD1	CASSFDRGFQPQHF	TGTGCCAGCAGCTTTGACAGGGGATTTCAGCCCCAGCATTTT
TRBV7-8	TRBJ2-1	many	-	CASSLTISYNEQFF	TGTGCCAGCAGCCTAACTATATCCTACAATGAGCAGTTCTTC
TRBV12-3/TRBV12-4	TRBJ1-2	-	TRBD1	CASSYGDSRANYGYTF	TGTGCCAGCAGCTACGGGGACAGTCGAGCTAACTATGGCTACACCTTC
TRBV10-3	TRBJ1-5	-	-	CAISDQGSINQPQHF	TGTGCCATCAGTGATCAGGGGAGTATCAATCAGCCCCAGCATTTT
TRBV20-1	TRBJ1-2	-	-	CSAGGPVNSRGYTF	TGCAGTGCTGGAGGGCCAGTTAATTCACGAGGCTACACCTTC
TRBV14	TRBJ2-7	-	-	CASSPEGSREQYF	TGTGCCAGCAGCCCAGAGGGGAGTCGCGAGCAGTACTTC
TRBV2	TRBJ2-1	-	-	CASTGDGATAFF	TGTGCCAGCACCGGGGATGGCGCCACAGCGTTCTTT
TRBV12-3/TRBV12-4	TRBJ1-4	-	-	CASSLVLTTTNEKLFF	TGTGCCAGCAGTTTAGTTCTGACAACAACTAATGAAAAACTGTTTTTT
TRBV7-3	TRBJ1-4	once	-	CASSPYPGHEILFF	TGCGCCAGCAGCCCGTACCCAGGGCACGAAATACTGTTTTTT
TRBV20-1	TRBJ2-3	-	-	CSGTTGVGQPTQYF	TGCAGTGGTACGACAGGAGTGGGTCAGCCTACGCAGTATTTT